A single sample gave rise to the 4 T cell receptor beta chains below, sequenced in a study of shared clonotypes between healthy human individuals. Sequenced by immunoSEQ multiplex PCR; TCRdb stores in-frame clones only, minus some. The data contain about 2.4 million clones, more than 80% of them seen just once; the ten biggest clones take up around 0.14%. Sample: naive CD4+ T cells sorted from blood. Subset denoted: CD45RA+ positively selected. These receptors all stem from a man between 18 and 35 years old in good health.

J is TRBJ2-3 and V is TRBV5-1, with D hard to call. CDR1 SGHRS and CDR2 YFSETQ come from the germline V gene. Trimming removed 0 bases from V and 5 bases from J, with 7 bases in between. The CDR3 length is 13 residues. CDR3 in amino acids: CASSLAPVDTQYF. The CDR3 DNA reads as TGCGCCAGCAGCTTGGCCCCGGTAGATACGCAGTATTTT. Together with reference TRBV5-1 and TRBJ2-3, the CDR3 gives the full variable domain: KAGVTQTPRYLIKTRGQQVTLSCSPISGHRSVSWYQQTPGQGLQFLFEYFSETQRNKGNFPGRFSGRQFSNSRSEMNVSTLELGDSALYLCASSLAPVDTQYFGPGTRLTVL.

This clone appeared once. In the same sample, other DNA sequences code for this CDR3. The V and J genes are TRBV6-5 and TRBJ1-5; D is possibly TRBD1 (5 bases). Germline assignment: CDR1 MNHEY and CDR2 SVGAGI. Trimming cost V 5 bases and J 4 bases, with 9 bases left between them. The CDR3 sequence is 13 residues long. The CDR3 DNA sequence: TGTGCCAGCAGTCGGGACGGTAATCAGCCCCAGCATTTT. The encoded protein is CASSRDGNQPQHF.

This chain connects TRBV5-4 to TRBJ1-1; TRBD1 matches 7 bases. The CDR3 is made up of 14 amino acids. The J segment lost 0 bases and the V segment lost 2 bases, leaving 1 base of the junction unmatched. From germline, CDR1 is SGHNT and CDR2 YYREEE (reference sequence). CDR3 amino acids: CASSFQGVNTEAFF. Written as DNA, the CDR3 is TGTGCCAGCAGCTTCCAGGGGGTGAACACTGAAGCTTTCTTT.

This clone was seen just once. The CDR3 protein is CASSPRQGAKTEAFF. The CDR3 DNA sequence: TGTGCCAGCAGCCCCCGACAGGGGGCTAAAACTGAAGCTTTCTTT. The rearrangement links TRBV9 to TRBJ1-1; 10 bases align to TRBD1. The junction had 8 bases not matched to a gene; V was cut back by 4 bases and J by 5 bases. The CDR3 length is 15 residues. Germline assignment: CDR1 SGDLS and CDR2 YYNGEE.